The following is a T cell receptor beta chain sequence with its context. In the authors' workflow: Estimation of nucleated cell counts was performed using reference gene primer amplification. Assay: immunoSEQ multiplex PCR; the TCRdb copy retains only in-frame clones and omits some. D and trimming come from the DNA, and the V and J calls and clone size come from that table. The sample includes 250,000 or so clones, roughly 90% of them seen just once. This sample was included in a study of blood T cell repertoires in COVID-19. Looking at the study overall: Spain, Italy and the United States supplied samples that represented acute and convalescent COVID-19. Sources were T cells, B-cell-depleted T cells, or PBMCs; the material itself was cDNA or gDNA.

Losses at the gene ends were 5 bases for V and 7 bases for J; bases not matched to a gene: 16. The CDR3 spans 16 residues. Germline V lookup: CDR1 SGHAT, CDR2 FQDESV (reference sequence). The clonotype was recovered from a woman aged 55-75 years with acute or convalescent COVID-19. The sequenced sample was peripheral blood. The chain recombines TRBV11-1 with TRBJ1-2, with 7 nucleotides matching TRBD1. The CDR3 spells CASSPSPAGRGAGYTF. The CDR3 nucleotides read TGTGCCAGCAGCCCGTCCCCGGCGGGCAGGGGGGCTGGCTACACCTTC.